This paragraph covers one TCR beta chain sequence. A few counts support this clonotype. Its binding antigen is unknown. The germline gene is not matched at one end of the junction; a read error may be the cause. The source of the sample is a study of post-analysis software for immune sequencing data (dated by TCRdb to between 2014 and 2017). Broadly, across the study: The recorded disease courses included relapsing-remitting, secondary progressive and progressive-relapsing multiple sclerosis, and some patients had no subtype annotation. The patient repertoires were compared against 11 previously published healthy control repertoires obtained from donors aged roughly 6 to 28 years. A subset of samples was prepared in parallel using single-end sample barcoding, then pooled and co-amplified after Illumina adapter ligation. The paper's findings and limits, for the study overall: Direct clustering with F measure revealed strong co-clustering of samples prepared in the same batch, which led to a batch-effect correction. About 5 TRBV segments, including TRBV5-6, TRBV5-1 and TRBV20-1, were significantly more frequent in patients than controls. The multiple sclerosis patient group was slightly younger than the control group. Multiple sclerosis patients had significantly lower normalized Chao1 diversity than controls, a result that suggests substantial peripheral T-cell clonal expansion.

Sequences DFQATT (CDR1) and SNEGSKA (CDR2) are obtained from the germline V gene (reference sequence). The CDR3 runs 16 residues from the cysteine to the phenylalanine. Only CDR3 DNA is held: 48 bases, read in frame from base 1. TCR beta repertoires were profiled from peripheral blood of roughly twelve young patients with multiple sclerosis to demonstrate the VDJtools post-analysis software. The multiple sclerosis patients were children and adolescents ranging in age from about 6 to 17 years. The library relied on PCR. Sequencing instrument: Illumina HiSeq 2500. Unique molecular identifiers were incorporated into TCR beta cDNA libraries to reduce PCR and sequencing biases. About 500,000 cDNA molecules were obtained per 1 to 10 million input T cells, so each molecule approximated one T cell. Patient libraries were prepared and sequenced with the same protocol used for the earlier healthy control dataset. Samples belonging to the same batch were prepared together, multiplexed and sequenced on a shared HiSeq lane. The authors processed their data as follows. MIGEC handled the raw barcoded reads, throwing out single-read molecular identifier groups before consensus assembly and CDR3 extraction. Clonotype tables were post-analysed with VDJtools, normalizing diversity by down-sampling all datasets to the smallest sample size. In repertoire overlap clustering, CDR3 amino acid sequences, but not nucleotide sequences, were matched to correct batch-related cross-sample contamination. Using fastp trimming at Q25 and MiXCR clonotype assembly, TCRdb reanalyzed the public sequencing data and kept in-frame beta chains. Every distinct CDR3 protein forms one entry, paired with its most common genes and DNA. The V and J calls follow TCRdb's processing rather than the paper's. For this sample there are about 820,000 distinct CDR3 sequences; around 53% appear just once. Approximately 4.4% of the sample comes from the top ten.

Sequenced material: blood. Recombination linked TRBV20-1 to TRBJ2-1; TRBD2 agrees with 12 junctional bases. This TCR derives from a girl under 18 with multiple sclerosis. The CDR3 protein is CSAREGGLAGPVEPFF. The DNA sequence is given as TGCAGTGCTAGAGAGGGAGGACTAGCGGGACCCGTTGAGCCGTTCTTC.